Described below is a single TCR beta chain sequence and its context. Its antigen is unidentified. These data are taken from a study of T cell repertoires in cytomegalovirus infection. On the study more broadly: Evidence of both CMV infection and a matching HLA type came from public TCR beta signatures. Study outcomes and limitations: Summed frequency of shared TCR beta families picked out CMV carriers who also had the relevant HLA. CMV-specific TCR beta clonotypes restricted by HLA-C dominated the ex vivo response.

TCRdb itself ran the reads through MiXCR, one entry per CDR3 protein. The sample lists around 740,000 distinct CDR3 sequences, roughly 36% occurring once. CDR3 length equals 11 residues. Trimming removed 8 bases from V and 5 bases from J, with 9 bases in between. The germline V gene encodes CDR1 LNHNV and CDR2 YYDKDF (reference sequence). Sequencing input: PBMCs. The J gene is TRBJ1-1, the V gene TRBV15; no reliable D call. This sequence was found in a human donor in good health (CMV status not recorded). Some clones in this sample may be carry-over from other donors' samples. CDR3 loop: CATFTGTEAFF. CDR3 nucleotides: TGTGCCACCTTCACCGGGACTGAAGCTTTCTTT.